This T cell receptor beta chain originates from a study of blood T cell repertoires in COVID-19. Study context: The study drew acute and convalescent COVID-19 samples from the United States, Italy and Spain. Sources were T cells, B-cell-depleted T cells, or PBMCs; the material itself was cDNA or gDNA.

Original data processing: Cell counts per sample came from amplifying reference gene primers. The protocol was immunoSEQ multiplex PCR, while the TCRdb copy is restricted to in-frame clones and leaves out a portion. Clone size and the V and J calls come from that table; the DNA yielded D and trimming. Among 200,000 to 300,000 clones listed, approximately 90% were seen once. Trimming shortened V by 1 base and J by 0 bases, and 6 bases separated the two germline ends. This CDR3 is built from 14 residues. Per germline, CDR1 LNHDA and CDR2 SQIVND (reference sequence). The clonotype originates from a woman in her thirties or forties with acute or convalescent COVID-19. Sequencing was carried out using peripheral blood. The chain uses TRBV19 and TRBJ1-1; D gene unclear. CDR3 loop: CASSIVAVNTEAFF. CDR3 sequence (DNA): TGTGCCAGTAGTATAGTCGCAGTGAACACTGAAGCTTTCTTT.